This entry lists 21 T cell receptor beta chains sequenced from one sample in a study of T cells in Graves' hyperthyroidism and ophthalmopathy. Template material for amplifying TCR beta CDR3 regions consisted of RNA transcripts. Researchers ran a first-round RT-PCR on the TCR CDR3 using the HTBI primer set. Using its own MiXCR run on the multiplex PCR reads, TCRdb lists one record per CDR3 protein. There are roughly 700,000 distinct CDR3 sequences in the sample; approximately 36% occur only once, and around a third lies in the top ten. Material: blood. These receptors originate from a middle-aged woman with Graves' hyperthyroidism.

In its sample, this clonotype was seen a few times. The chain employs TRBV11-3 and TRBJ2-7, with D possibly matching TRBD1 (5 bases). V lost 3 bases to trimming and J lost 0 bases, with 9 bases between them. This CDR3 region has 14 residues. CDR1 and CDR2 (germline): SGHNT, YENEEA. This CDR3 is CASSFQGLSYEQYF. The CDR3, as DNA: TGTGCCAGCAGCTTCCAGGGCCTCTCCTACGAGCAGTACTTC.

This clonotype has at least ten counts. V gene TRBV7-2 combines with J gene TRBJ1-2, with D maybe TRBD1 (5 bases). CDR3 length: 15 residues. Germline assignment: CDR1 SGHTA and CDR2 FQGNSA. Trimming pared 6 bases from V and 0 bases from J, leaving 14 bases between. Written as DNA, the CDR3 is TGTGCCAGCAGACAAGCAGGGACCGCTAACTATGGCTACACCTTC. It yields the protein CASRQAGTANYGYTF.

The CDR3 protein is CASSPPGGMGQPQHF. The CDR3 region has the DNA TGTGCCAGCAGCCCACCGGGGGGAATGGGGCAGCCCCAGCATTTT. The V gene is TRBV12-3 or TRBV12-4, the J gene TRBJ1-5; tentatively, D is TRBD1 (5 bases). Trimming shortened V by 6 bases and J by 7 bases, and 19 bases separated the two germline ends. The CDR3 extends over 15 amino acids.

The CDR3 coding sequence is TGTGCCAGCAGCTCAGGGACCCCCACTGAAGCTTTCTTT. It codes for CASSSGTPTEAFF. This chain uses TRBV5-6 with TRBJ1-1; tentatively, D is TRBD1 (5 bases). CDR3 size: 13 residues. The germline CDR1 and CDR2 sequences are SGHDT and YYEEEE. V was shortened by 3 bases and J by 4 bases, with 10 bases between the two germline ends.

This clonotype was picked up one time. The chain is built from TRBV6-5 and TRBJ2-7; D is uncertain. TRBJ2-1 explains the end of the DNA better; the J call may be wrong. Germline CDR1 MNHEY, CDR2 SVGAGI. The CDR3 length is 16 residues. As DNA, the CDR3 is TGTGCCAGCAGCCCCACCGGCAGTCCGTCCCACAATGAGCAGTTCTTC. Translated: CASSPTGSPSHNEQFF.

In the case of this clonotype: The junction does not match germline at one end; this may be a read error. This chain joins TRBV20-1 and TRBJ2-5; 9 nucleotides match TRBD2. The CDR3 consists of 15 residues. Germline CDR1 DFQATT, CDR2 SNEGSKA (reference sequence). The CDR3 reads CSASGIAGDRGTKYF. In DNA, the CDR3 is TGCAGTGCTAGTGGCATAGCGGGAGACCGGGGGACCAAGTACTTC.

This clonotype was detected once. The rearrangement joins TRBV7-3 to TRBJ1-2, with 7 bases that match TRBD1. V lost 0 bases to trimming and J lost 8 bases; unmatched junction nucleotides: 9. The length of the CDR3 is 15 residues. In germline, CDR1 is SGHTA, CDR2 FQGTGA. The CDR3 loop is CASSLTREGARGYTF. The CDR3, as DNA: TGTGCCAGCAGCTTAACGAGAGAGGGGGCGAGAGGCTACACCTTC.

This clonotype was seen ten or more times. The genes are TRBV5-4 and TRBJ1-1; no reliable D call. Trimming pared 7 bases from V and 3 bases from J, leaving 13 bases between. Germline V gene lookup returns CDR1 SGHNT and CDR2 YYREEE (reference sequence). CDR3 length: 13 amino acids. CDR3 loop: CASRYNRDTEAFF. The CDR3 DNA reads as TGTGCCAGCCGATACAACCGGGACACTGAAGCTTTCTTT.

The CDR3 coding sequence is TGTGCCAGCAGGCCGGGACAGGGAAGCTCTGGGGCCAACGTCCTGACTTTC. The encoded protein is CASRPGQGSSGANVLTF. The J gene is TRBJ2-6, the V gene TRBV7-2; 9 bases map to TRBD1. The trim removed 6 bases at V and 0 bases at J, leaving 6 bases unmatched. CDR3 length: 17 residues. The germline V gene encodes CDR1 SGHTA and CDR2 FQGNSA. Looking up the rest from reference TRBV7-2 and TRBJ2-6 gives the full variable domain: GAGVSQSPSNKVTEKGKDVELRCDPISGHTALYWYRQSLGQGLEFLIYFQGNSAPDKSGLPSDRFSAERTGGSVSTLTIQRTQQEDSAVYLCASRPGQGSSGANVLTFGAGSRLTVL.

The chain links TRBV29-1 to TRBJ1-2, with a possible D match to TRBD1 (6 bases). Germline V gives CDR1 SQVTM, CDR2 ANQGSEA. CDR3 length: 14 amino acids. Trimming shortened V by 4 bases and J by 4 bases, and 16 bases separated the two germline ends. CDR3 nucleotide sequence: TGCAGCGTTGTAGGGGGTGCGGTTTTCTATGGCTACACCTTC. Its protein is CSVVGGAVFYGYTF.

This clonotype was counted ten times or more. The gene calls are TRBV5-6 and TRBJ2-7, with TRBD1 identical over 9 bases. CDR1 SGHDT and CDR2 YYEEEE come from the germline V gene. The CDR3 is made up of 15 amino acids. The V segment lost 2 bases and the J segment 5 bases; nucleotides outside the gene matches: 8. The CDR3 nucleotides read TGTGCCAGCAGCTTAACCGGGACAGGGACCCACGAGCAGTACTTC. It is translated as CASSLTGTGTHEQYF.

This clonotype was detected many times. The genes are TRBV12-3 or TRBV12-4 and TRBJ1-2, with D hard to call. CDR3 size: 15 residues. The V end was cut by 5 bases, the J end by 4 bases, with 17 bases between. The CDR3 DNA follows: TGTGCCAGCAGTCCCTCCTATGGGCGGCCCTATGGCTACACCTTC. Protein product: CASSPSYGRPYGYTF.

CDR3 in amino acids: CASSQGRGRFYEQYF. CDR3 nucleotide sequence: TGTGCCAGCAGCCAAGGCAGGGGGCGCTTCTACGAGCAGTACTTC. The rearrangement joins TRBV14 to TRBJ2-7; TRBD1 aligns across 8 bases. Trimming cost V 1 base and J 3 bases; bases outside gene matches: 5. Germline V gene data show CDR1 as SGHDN and CDR2 as FVKESK. The CDR3 sequence is 15 residues long. Together with reference TRBV14 and TRBJ2-7, the CDR3 gives the full variable domain: EAGVTQFPSHSVIEKGQTVTLRCDPISGHDNLYWYRRVMGKEIKFLLHFVKESKQDESGMPNNRFLAERTGGTYSTLKVQPAELEDSGVYFCASSQGRGRFYEQYFGPGTRLTVT.

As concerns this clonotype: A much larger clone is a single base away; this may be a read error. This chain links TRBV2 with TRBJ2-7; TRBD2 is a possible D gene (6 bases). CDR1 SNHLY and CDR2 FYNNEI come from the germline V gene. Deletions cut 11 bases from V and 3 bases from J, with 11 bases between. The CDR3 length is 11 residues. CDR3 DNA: TGTGCCGTGGACGGGGGCTACGAGCAGTACTTC. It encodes CAVDGGYEQYF.

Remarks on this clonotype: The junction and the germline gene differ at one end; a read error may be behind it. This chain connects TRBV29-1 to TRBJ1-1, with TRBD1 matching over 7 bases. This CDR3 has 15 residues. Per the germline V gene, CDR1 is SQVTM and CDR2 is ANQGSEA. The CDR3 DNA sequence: TGCAGCGTTGATAGGCCAGGGGGGATGAACACTGAAGCTTTATTT. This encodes CSVDRPGGMNTEALF.

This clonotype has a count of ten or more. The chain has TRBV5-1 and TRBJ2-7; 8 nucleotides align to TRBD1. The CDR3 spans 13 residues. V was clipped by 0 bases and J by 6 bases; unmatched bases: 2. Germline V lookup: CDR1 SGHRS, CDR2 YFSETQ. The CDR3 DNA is TGCGCCAGCAGCTTGGGGACAGGGAGCGAGCAGTACTTC. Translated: CASSLGTGSEQYF.

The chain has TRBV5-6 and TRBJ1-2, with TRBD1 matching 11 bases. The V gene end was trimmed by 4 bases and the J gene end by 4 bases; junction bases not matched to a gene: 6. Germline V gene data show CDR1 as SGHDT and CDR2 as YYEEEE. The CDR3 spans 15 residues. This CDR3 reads CASSERTGGVYGYTF. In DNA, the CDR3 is TGTGCCAGCAGCGAGCGGACAGGGGGCGTCTATGGCTACACCTTC.

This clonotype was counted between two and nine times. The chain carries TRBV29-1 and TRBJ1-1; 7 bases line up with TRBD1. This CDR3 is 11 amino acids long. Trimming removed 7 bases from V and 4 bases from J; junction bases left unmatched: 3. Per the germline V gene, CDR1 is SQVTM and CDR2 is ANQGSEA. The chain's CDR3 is CSAGTATEAFF. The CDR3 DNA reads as TGCAGCGCCGGGACAGCCACTGAAGCTTTCTTT.

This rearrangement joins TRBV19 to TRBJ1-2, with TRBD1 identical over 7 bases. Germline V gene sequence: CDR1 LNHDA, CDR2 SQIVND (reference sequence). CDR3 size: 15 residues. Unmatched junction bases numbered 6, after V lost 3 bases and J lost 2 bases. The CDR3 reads CASSIRQGSNYGYTF. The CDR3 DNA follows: TGTGCCAGTAGTATCCGACAGGGTTCCAACTATGGCTACACCTTC.

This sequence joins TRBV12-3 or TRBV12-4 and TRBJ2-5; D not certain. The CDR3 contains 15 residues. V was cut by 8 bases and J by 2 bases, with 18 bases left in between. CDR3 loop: CASSPPVQGQETQYF. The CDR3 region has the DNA TGTGCCAGCTCACCACCTGTGCAAGGACAAGAGACCCAGTACTTC.

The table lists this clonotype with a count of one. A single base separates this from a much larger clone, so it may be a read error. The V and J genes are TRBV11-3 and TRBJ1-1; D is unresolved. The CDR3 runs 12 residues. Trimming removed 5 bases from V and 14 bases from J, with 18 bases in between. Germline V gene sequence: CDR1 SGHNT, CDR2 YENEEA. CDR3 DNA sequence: TGTGCCAGCAGCAGAAACGGGCAGCCTTGGTTCTTT. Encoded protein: CASSRNGQPWFF.